Listed below are T cell receptor beta chains from one sample, sequenced in a study of response to subunit inactivated influenza vaccine. TCRdb recomputed calls from the RT-PCR reads with MiXCR, one row per CDR3 protein. The sample lists a few hundred thousand distinct CDR3 sequences, approximately 11% occurring once. The material sequenced was PBMCs from blood, taken more than 35 days after vaccination. Receptors originate from a man between 50 and 59 years old who received an inactivated influenza vaccine. The CDR3 runs from the conserved cysteine through the conserved F or W. The D gene is left open where the match is weak. Not all rows give a size; the values are once, few, many and, for expanded clones, a class.

. | TRBJ2-3 | . | TRBV24-1 | CATSDFSSAKATDTQYF | TGTGCCACCAGTGATTTTAGCAGCGCGAAAGCCACAGATACGCAGTATTTT
TRBD1 | TRBJ1-1 | . | TRBV5-1 | CASSLWTGGNTEAFF | TGCGCCAGCAGCTTATGGACAGGGGGCAACACTGAAGCTTTCTTT
. | TRBJ2-1 | once | TRBV3-1 | CASSQTTLWGHEQFF | TGTGCCAGCAGCCAAACGACCCTATGGGGGCATGAGCAGTTCTTC
. | TRBJ2-3 | few | TRBV7-9 | CASSPRWSGLGDTQYF | TGTGCCAGCAGCCCACGATGGTCGGGGCTTGGAGATACGCAGTATTTT
. | TRBJ2-7 | . | TRBV2 | CASSPAGLFSYEQYF | TGTGCCAGCAGCCCCGCGGGGCTGTTCTCCTACGAGCAGTACTTC
. | TRBJ2-7 | . | TRBV7-9 | CASSPHGGEYEQYF | TGTGCCAGCAGCCCTCATGGGGGAGAGTACGAGCAGTACTTC
. | TRBJ2-7 | few | TRBV6-2/TRBV6-3 | CASNPWQDHSYEQYF | TGTGCCAGCAACCCCTGGCAGGACCACTCCTACGAGCAGTACTTC
. | TRBJ2-7 | . | TRBV7-2 | CASSPALEQYF | TGTGCCAGCAGCCCAGCCTTGGAGCAGTACTTC
. | TRBJ2-1 | . | TRBV20-1 | CSARGLARGASYNEQFF | TGCAGTGCTAGAGGCCTAGCCAGGGGCGCGTCCTACAATGAGCAGTTCTTC
TRBD1 | TRBJ1-4 | few | TRBV5-1 | CASSPGTGEKLFF | TGCGCCAGCAGCCCGGGGACAGGGGAAAAACTGTTTTTT
TRBD1 | TRBJ2-1 | . | TRBV27 | CASSLSGTGGGNEQFF | TGTGCCAGCAGTTTGTCTGGGACAGGGGGTGGCAATGAGCAGTTCTTC
TRBD2 | TRBJ2-1 | many | TRBV4-2 | CASSQEGFSGNLGEQFF | TGTGCCAGCAGCCAAGAGGGGTTTAGCGGGAACCTAGGTGAGCAGTTCTTC
. | TRBJ2-6 | few | TRBV12-3/TRBV12-4 | CASSFSRLGAGANVLTF | TGTGCCAGCAGTTTTTCCAGGCTAGGAGCTGGGGCCAACGTCCTGACTTTC
. | TRBJ2-7 | . | TRBV11-1 | CASSFVSGARGKVLFSYEQYF | TGTGCCAGCAGCTTTGTAAGCGGGGCCAGGGGAAAAGTACTATTCTCCTACGAGCAGTACTTC
TRBD2 | TRBJ2-1 | many | TRBV4-2 | CASSPVASGGLSSYNEQFF | TGTGCCAGCAGCCCTGTCGCTAGCGGGGGCCTGAGCTCCTACAATGAGCAGTTCTTC
. | TRBJ1-2 | many | TRBV7-2 | CASSLTVNYGYTF | TGTGCCAGCAGCCTGACAGTTAACTATGGCTACACCTTC
. | TRBJ2-7 | . | TRBV6-5 | CASSYSSDSYEQYF | TGTGCCAGCAGTTACTCTTCGGATTCCTACGAGCAGTACTTC
. | TRBJ2-7 | many | TRBV4-3 | CASSQSARDPYEQYF | TGCGCCAGCAGCCAATCCGCCAGGGACCCCTACGAGCAGTACTTC
TRBD1 | TRBJ2-1 | few | TRBV5-1 | CASSLGSTGVYNEQFF | TGCGCCAGCAGCCTAGGGTCCACAGGGGTCTACAATGAGCAGTTCTTC
TRBD2 | TRBJ2-1 | few | TRBV4-2 | CASSQELGLAEYNEQFF | TGTGCCAGCAGCCAAGAATTGGGACTAGCAGAATACAATGAGCAGTTCTTC
TRBD1 | TRBJ2-7 | few | TRBV4-1 | CASSQGTGLTYEQYF | TGCGCCAGCAGCCAGGGGACAGGGTTAACCTACGAGCAGTACTTC
TRBD1 | TRBJ2-7 | many | TRBV5-5 | CASSLTGAEQYF | TGTGCCAGCAGCTTGACAGGGGCCGAGCAGTACTTC
TRBD1 | TRBJ2-3 | few | TRBV5-1 | CASSTTGGGGTDTQYF | TGCGCCAGCAGCACGACAGGGGGCGGAGGCACAGATACGCAGTATTTT
. | TRBJ2-2 | . | TRBV5-1 | CASSLDSYTGELFF | TGCGCCAGCAGCTTGGACAGCTACACCGGGGAGCTGTTTTTT
. | TRBJ1-5 | many | TRBV12-3/TRBV12-4 | CASSLGWAGGNQPQHF | TGTGCCAGCAGTTTAGGTTGGGCAGGGGGCAATCAGCCCCAGCATTTT
. | TRBJ2-7 | few | TRBV5-1 | CASSLELTSNEQYF | TGCGCCAGCAGCTTGGAACTCACCTCGAACGAGCAGTACTTC
. | TRBJ2-5 | few | TRBV20-1 | CSARDLAADFQETQYF | TGCAGTGCTAGAGACCTAGCAGCTGACTTCCAAGAGACCCAGTACTTC
TRBD2 | TRBJ2-1 | few | TRBV12-3/TRBV12-4 | CASGTSSYNEQFF | TGTGCCAGTGGGACTAGTTCCTACAATGAGCAGTTCTTC
. | TRBJ2-3 | few | TRBV11-2 | CASSSAVDTQYF | TGTGCCAGCAGCTCCGCCGTGGATACGCAGTATTTT
. | TRBJ2-6 | many | TRBV24-1 | CATSDPSGGANVLTF | TGTGCCACCAGTGACCCTTCTGGTGGGGCCAACGTCCTGACTTTC
TRBD1 | TRBJ2-5 | few | TRBV6-2/TRBV6-3 | CASRTTGTGGLETQYF | TGTGCCAGCAGAACGACCGGGACAGGGGGCTTAGAGACCCAGTACTTC
. | TRBJ2-7 | . | TRBV28 | CASRIGTGDYEQHF | TGTGCCAGCAGGATCGGGACGGGAGACTACGAGCAGCACTTC
. | TRBJ2-3 | few | TRBV20-1 | CSARDHRDVTDTQYF | TGCAGTGCTAGAGATCATAGGGACGTCACAGATACGCAGTATTTT
. | TRBJ1-1 | . | TRBV12-3/TRBV12-4 | CATSGRGRYTEAFF | TGTGCCACCTCAGGACGGGGAAGATACACTGAAGCTTTCTTT
. | TRBJ2-1 | many | TRBV12-3/TRBV12-4 | CASSSSGEVVNEQFF | TGTGCCAGCAGTTCCTCTGGGGAGGTTGTTAATGAGCAGTTCTTC
. | TRBJ2-1 | . | TRBV27 | CASSSIQRGSQYNEQFF | TGTGCCAGCAGCAGCATACAAAGGGGTTCCCAATACAATGAGCAGTTCTTC
TRBD1 | TRBJ2-3 | few | TRBV20-1 | CSASGQGQPDTQYF | TGCAGTGCTAGCGGACAGGGCCAGCCAGATACGCAGTATTTT
. | TRBJ2-5 | many | TRBV14 | CASSQKGRGTQYF | TGTGCCAGCAGCCAAAAAGGGCGAGGGACCCAGTACTTC
. | TRBJ2-1 | . | TRBV7-9 | CASSLVTGSNEQFF | TGTGCCAGCAGCTTAGTGACAGGCAGTAATGAGCAGTTCTTC
. | TRBJ2-5 | once | TRBV9 | CASSVATGGQESQYF | TGTGCCAGCAGCGTAGCTACCGGGGGCCAAGAGTCCCAGTACTTC
TRBD1 | TRBJ2-1 | few | TRBV4-2 | CASSQEGTGTNNEQFF | TGTGCCAGCAGCCAAGAAGGGACAGGGACCAACAATGAGCAGTTCTTC
TRBD2 | TRBJ2-2 | . | TRBV29-1 | CSVEEKAGRTGELFF | TGCAGCGTTGAAGAAAAAGCGGGACGCACCGGGGAGCTGTTTTTT
TRBD1 | TRBJ2-5 | . | TRBV3-1 | CASSDVRGPQETQYF | TGTGCCAGCAGCGACGTTAGGGGGCCTCAAGAGACCCAGTACTTC
TRBD1 | TRBJ1-4 | few | TRBV3-1 | CASSQAPGQLNEKLFF | TGTGCCAGCAGCCAAGCCCCGGGACAGCTTAATGAAAAACTGTTTTTT
TRBD2 | TRBJ2-5 | . | TRBV13 | CASSSQLAGRETQYF | TGTGCCAGCAGCTCCCAACTAGCGGGGCGGGAGACCCAGTACTTC
. | TRBJ2-1 | many | TRBV7-2 | CASSLAVTGRYNEQFF | TGTGCCAGCAGCTTAGCAGTTACAGGGAGGTACAATGAGCAGTTCTTC
. | TRBJ2-3 | once | TRBV7-9 | CASSVSRQVLFAGTQYF | TGTGCCAGCAGCGTGAGTCGACAGGTTCTGTTTGCAGGTACGCAGTATTTT
TRBD2 | TRBJ2-7 | . | TRBV2 | CASSPWEGFSYEQYF | TGTGCCAGCAGTCCCTGGGAGGGATTCTCCTACGAGCAGTACTTC